This T cell receptor (beta chain) was obtained from a study of blood T cell repertoires in COVID-19. The study drew participants aged about 18 to 89 years from under 30 US areas. Participants were placed into cohorts based on the clinical history they reported. Two negative PCRs, clearance, or symptom resolution characterized the recovered Cohort 3 donors. In the authors' workflow: Amplification with reference gene primers provided the estimates of nucleated cell counts. The method was immunoSEQ multiplex PCR; TCRdb's version includes in-frame clones alone and lacks a portion of them. V, J and clone size are taken as reported in that table, and D and trimming were inferred from the DNA itself. This table holds under 150,000 clones, over 60% found once. There are 15 residues in the CDR3. Per germline, CDR1 WNHNN and CDR2 SYGVQD (reference sequence). The ends were cut back, 3 bases at V and 3 bases at J, with 11 bases in the middle.

This chain joins TRBV10-1 and TRBJ2-2; a possible D gene is TRBD2 (5 bases). The sequencing sample was made of PBMCs or T cells enriched from blood (not recorded which). This receptor was identified in a woman in her forties or fifties who had recovered from COVID-19. CDR3 in DNA: TGCGCCAGCAGTGATGAGGGTACGGACACCGGGGAGCTGTTTTTT. Amino acids: CASSDEGTDTGELFF.